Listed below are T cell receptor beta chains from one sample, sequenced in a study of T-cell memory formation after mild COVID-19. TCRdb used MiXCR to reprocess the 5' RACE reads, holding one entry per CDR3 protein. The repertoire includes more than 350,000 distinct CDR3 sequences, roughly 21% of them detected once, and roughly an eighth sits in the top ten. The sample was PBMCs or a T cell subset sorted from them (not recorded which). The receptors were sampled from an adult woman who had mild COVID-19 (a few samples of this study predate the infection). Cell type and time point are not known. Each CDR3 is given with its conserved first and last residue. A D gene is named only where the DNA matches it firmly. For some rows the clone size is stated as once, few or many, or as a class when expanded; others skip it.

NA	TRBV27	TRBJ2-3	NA	TGTGCCAGCAGTTTATGGGGCACAGATACGCAGTATTTT	CASSLWGTDTQYF
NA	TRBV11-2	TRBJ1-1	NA	TGTGCCAGCAGCTTAGGTGGGCAGGGCGGTGAAGCTTTCTTT	CASSLGGQGGEAFF
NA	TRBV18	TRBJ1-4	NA	TGTGCCAGCTCACCACAGGAAACAACTAATGAAAAACTGTTTTTT	CASSPQETTNEKLFF
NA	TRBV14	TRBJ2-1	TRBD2	TGTGCCAGCAGCCAAGAATTTAGCGGGAGCTACAATGAGCAGTTCTTC	CASSQEFSGSYNEQFF
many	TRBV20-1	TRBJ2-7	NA	TGCAGTGGGGGCGGCCTTCTGGGTTTCTACGAGCAGTACTTC	CSGGGLLGFYEQYF
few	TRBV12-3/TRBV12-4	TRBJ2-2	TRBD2	TGTGCCAGCAGTTTGGGTAAAGCGGGGGACACCGGGGAGCTGTTTTTT	CASSLGKAGDTGELFF
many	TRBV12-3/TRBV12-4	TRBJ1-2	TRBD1	TGTGCCAGCAGTCCCAAGCGGGACAGGGGGCTCTATGGCTACACCTTC	CASSPKRDRGLYGYTF
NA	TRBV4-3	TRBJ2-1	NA	TGCGCCAGCAGCCAAGGTGAGGGTGTAGGATTCAATGAGCAGTTCTTC	CASSQGEGVGFNEQFF
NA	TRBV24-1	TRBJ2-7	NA	TGTGCCACCAGTGACGGGGGGCGGAATACCTACGAGCAGTACTTC	CATSDGGRNTYEQYF
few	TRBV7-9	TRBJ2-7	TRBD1	TGTGCCAGCAGCTTAGGGGCAGGGGGCCCCCTTTACTACGAGCAGTACTTC	CASSLGAGGPLYYEQYF
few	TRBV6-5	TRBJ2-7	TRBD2	TGTGCCAGCAGTTACTCATTCCTAGCGGGAGAGGTGGCGGAGCAGTACTTC	CASSYSFLAGEVAEQYF
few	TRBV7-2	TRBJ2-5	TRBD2	TGTGCCAGCAGCTTAGGGCGGGGGGAAACAGAGACCCAGTACTTC	CASSLGRGETETQYF
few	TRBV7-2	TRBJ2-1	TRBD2	TGTGCCAGCAGCTGGACTAGCGGGATTTACAATGAGCAGTTCTTC	CASSWTSGIYNEQFF
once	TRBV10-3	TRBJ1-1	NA	TGTGCCATCAAGGAGGGGGAGAACACTGAAGCTTTCTTT	CAIKEGENTEAFF
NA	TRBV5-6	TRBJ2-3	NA	TGTGCCAGCAGCTTGCGCGAGACCTATACGCAGTATTTT	CASSLRETYTQYF
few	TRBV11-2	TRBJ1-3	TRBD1	TGTGCCAGCAGCCAATGGACAGGGCCTGGAAACACCATATATTTT	CASSQWTGPGNTIYF
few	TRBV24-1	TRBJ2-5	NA	TGTGCCACCAGTGATCCTGAGAGAAAAGAGACCCAGTACTTC	CATSDPERKETQYF
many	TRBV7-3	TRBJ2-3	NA	TGTGCCAGCAGCTTAGACACTTCAGATACGCAGTATTTT	CASSLDTSDTQYF
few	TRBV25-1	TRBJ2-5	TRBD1	TGTGCCAGCAGCCCGTTACAGGGGCGAACGGAGACCCAGTACTTC	CASSPLQGRTETQYF
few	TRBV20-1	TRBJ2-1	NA	TGCAGTGCTAGAGATTTCGTGGAGGGGTCCAATGAGCAGTTCTTC	CSARDFVEGSNEQFF
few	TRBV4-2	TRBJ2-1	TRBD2	TGTGCCAGCAGCCAAGATCAGTTTTCAGCTAGCGGGAGAGGGAATGAGCAGTTCTTC	CASSQDQFSASGRGNEQFF
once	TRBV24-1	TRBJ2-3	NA	TGTGCCACCAGTGATAGCCGGGGCTTGGTGGATACGCAGTATTTT	CATSDSRGLVDTQYF
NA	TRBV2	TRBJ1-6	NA	TGTGCCAGCAGTAGACAGGCCAATAATTCACCCCTCCACTTT	CASSRQANNSPLHF
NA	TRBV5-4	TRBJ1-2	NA	TGTGCCAGCAGCTTGAGGGGGATTGAGCCCTATGGCTACACCTTC	CASSLRGIEPYGYTF
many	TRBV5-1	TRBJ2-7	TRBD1	TGCGCCAGCAGCTCCGGGACAGGTCCTTACGAGCAGTACTTC	CASSSGTGPYEQYF
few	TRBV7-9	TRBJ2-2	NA	TGTGCCAGCAGCTTTATGTCGAACACCGGGGAGCTGTTTTTT	CASSFMSNTGELFF
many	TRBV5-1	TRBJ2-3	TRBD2	TGCGCCAGCAGCGAGGGACTAGAATCGGCCATAGATACGCAGTATTTT	CASSEGLESAIDTQYF
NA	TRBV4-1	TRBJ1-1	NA	TGCGCCAGCAGCCAAGTCCCTCAAGGCACTGAAGCTTTCTTT	CASSQVPQGTEAFF
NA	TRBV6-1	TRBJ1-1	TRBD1	TGTGCCAGCAGTGAACAGGGGGCGGTCATGTCTGAAGCTTTCTTT	CASSEQGAVMSEAFF
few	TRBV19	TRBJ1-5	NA	TGTGCCAGTACCACCGGGGGTAGGGGCAATCAGCCCCAGCATTTT	CASTTGGRGNQPQHF
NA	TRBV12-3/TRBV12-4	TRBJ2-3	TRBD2	TGTGCCACAAGCGGGGGTACGCAGTATTTT	CATSGGTQYF
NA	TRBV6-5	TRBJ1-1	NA	TGTGCCAGCAGTCACAACCCTCGTACTGAAGCTTTCTTT	CASSHNPRTEAFF
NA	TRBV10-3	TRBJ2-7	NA	TGTGCCATCAGTGAGAGACAGGATTCGCGGTACGAGCAGTACTTC	CAISERQDSRYEQYF
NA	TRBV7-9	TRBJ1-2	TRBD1	TGTGCCAGCAGCTTGGCCGACAGGGCTCGAGGCTACACCTTC	CASSLADRARGYTF
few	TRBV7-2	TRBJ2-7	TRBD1	TGTGCCAGCAGCCACGAATCCGGGACAGACTACGAGCAGTACTTC	CASSHESGTDYEQYF
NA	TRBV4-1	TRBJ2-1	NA	TGCGCCAGCAGCCCCTTTCGGACGGGCGACAATGAGCAGTTCTTC	CASSPFRTGDNEQFF
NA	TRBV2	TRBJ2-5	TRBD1	TGTGCCAGCAGTGAGTGGACAGGGAGGGAGACCCAGTACTTC	CASSEWTGRETQYF
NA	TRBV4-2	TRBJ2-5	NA	TGTGCCAGCAGCCAAGTGGCGACTAGTTCTTTTGAGACCCAGTACTTC	CASSQVATSSFETQYF
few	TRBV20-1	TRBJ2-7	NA	TGCAGTGCTAGATACCGACAATCCTACGAGCAGTACTTC	CSARYRQSYEQYF
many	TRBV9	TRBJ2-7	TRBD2	TGTGCCAGCAGCGTAGGTCCGGGACTAGCGTACTTC	CASSVGPGLAYF
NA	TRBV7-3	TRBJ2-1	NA	TGTGCCAGCAGCTTATCGGGGGCTGAGCAGTTCTTC	CASSLSGAEQFF
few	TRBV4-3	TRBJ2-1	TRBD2	TGCGCCAGCAGCTCCCAGACTAGCGGGAGTAATGAGCAGTTCTTC	CASSSQTSGSNEQFF
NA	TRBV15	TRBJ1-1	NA	TGTGCCACCAGCAGAGGTCCTGACACTGAAGCTTTCTTT	CATSRGPDTEAFF
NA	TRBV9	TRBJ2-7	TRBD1	TGTGCCAGCAGCGGCGGGACAGGGCTATACGAGCAGTACTTC	CASSGGTGLYEQYF
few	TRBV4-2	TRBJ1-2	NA	TGTGCCAGCAGCCAAGATTTAGTGGTCCTTAACTATGGCTACACCTTC	CASSQDLVVLNYGYTF
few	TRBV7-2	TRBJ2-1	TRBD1	TGTGCCAGCAGGTCCGACAGGGTTCATGAGCAGTTCTTC	CASRSDRVHEQFF
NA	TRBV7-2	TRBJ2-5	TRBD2	TGTGCCAGCAGCTTAGGGGGACTAGCGGGAGGGTCGAAGACCCAGTACTTC	CASSLGGLAGGSKTQYF
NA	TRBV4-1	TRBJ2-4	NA	TGCGCCAGCAGCCAAGGACCACCACTGCAGGGCGCCAAAAACATTCAGTACTTC	CASSQGPPLQGAKNIQYF
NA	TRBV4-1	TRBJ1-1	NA	TGCGCCAGCAGCGTACGGACGGATCTGAACACTGAAGCTTTATTT	CASSVRTDLNTEALF
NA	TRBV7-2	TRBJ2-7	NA	TGTGCCAGCAGCCGTAGCGCGGCAGCCTACGAGCAGTACTTC	CASSRSAAAYEQYF
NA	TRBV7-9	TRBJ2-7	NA	TGTGCCAGCAGCCTAAGTCTCGAGCAGTACTTC	CASSLSLEQYF